The rows below give T cell receptor beta chains drawn from one sample of a study of control samples from healthy donors and cancer patients. The table came from immunoSEQ multiplex PCR; TCRdb's copy has only in-frame clones and leaves some out. The sample shows nearly 55,000 clones, 95% to 97% of them seen only once. The material sequenced was blood. The receptors were sampled from a woman younger than 45 in good health. CDR3s include the opening cysteine and the closing phenylalanine or tryptophan. D genes are given only for firm matches. Clone size is shown for a subset of rows, as once, few, many or a class of expanded clone.

clone_size d_call j_call v_call cdr3_nt cdr3_aa
- TRBD2 TRBJ2-7 TRBV27 TGTGCCAGCAGGGGGACTAGCGGTAGTTACGAGCAGTACTTC CASRGTSGSYEQYF
- - TRBJ1-6 TRBV19 TGTGCCAGTAGTACCGACGCGAGCTCCTATAATTCACCCCTCCACTTT CASSTDASSYNSPLHF
- TRBD1 TRBJ2-1 TRBV19 TGTGCCAGTAGTATAGAGTTCTGGACAGGGATCTCCTACAATGAGCAGTTCTTC CASSIEFWTGISYNEQFF
- - TRBJ1-4 TRBV2 TGTGCCAGCAGGAAGGATGAAAGGGTTTGGGCTTTT CASRKDERVWAF
- - TRBJ1-1 TRBV4-2 TGTGCCAGCAGCCAAGTGGGGCAGGGAACGAACACTGAAGCTTTCTTT CASSQVGQGTNTEAFF
- - TRBJ2-5 TRBV2 TGTGCCAGCAGAAGGCAAGAGACCCAGTACTTC CASRRQETQYF
- - TRBJ1-5 TRBV7-4 TGTGCCAGCAGGCACCAAGGAGGGGATCAGCCCCAGCATTTT CASRHQGGDQPQHF
- - TRBJ2-1 TRBV7-2 TGTGCCAGCAGCTTAGTCGGGGCCTATGAGCAGTTCTTC CASSLVGAYEQFF
- TRBD1 TRBJ2-1 TRBV18 TGTGCCAGCTCGGGGGGACAGGGATCCTACAATGAGCAGTTCTTC CASSGGQGSYNEQFF
- - TRBJ2-1 TRBV4-1 TGCGCCAGCAGCCCTTTTGGGAGTGGCTCCTACAATGAGCAGTTCTTC CASSPFGSGSYNEQFF
- - TRBJ1-6 TRBV9 TGTGCCAGCAGCGTAGGAGGGGAGGTTTCACCCCTCCACTTT CASSVGGEVSPLHF
- TRBD1 TRBJ1-4 TRBV7-9 TGTGCCAGCAGCGAGGGACAGGGGGCAACTAATGAAAAACTGTTTTTT CASSEGQGATNEKLFF
- - TRBJ2-3 TRBV3-1/TRBV3-2 TGTGCCAGCAGCCCCTCGGGCCCAGATACGCAGTATTTT CASSPSGPDTQYF
- - TRBJ2-7 TRBV27 TGTGCCAGCAGTTTCGGGCGGATTGAAGGCTACGAGCAGTACTTC CASSFGRIEGYEQYF
- - TRBJ2-6 TRBV6-2/TRBV6-3 TGTGCCAGCAGTACTCGGCCTGGAGGGGCCAACGTCCTGACTTTC CASSTRPGGANVLTF
- - TRBJ1-2 TRBV30 TGTGCCTGGAGTACGTGGCCCGACCTGGTCTATGGCTACACCTTC CAWSTWPDLVYGYTF
- TRBD1 TRBJ1-2 TRBV24-1 TGTGCCACCAGAAGGACAGGGGCCTATGGCTACACCTTC CATRRTGAYGYTF
- TRBD2 TRBJ2-1 TRBV27 TGTGCCAGCATCCTAAGGTCGGGACTAGCGGTCTCCTACAATGAGCAGTTCTTC CASILRSGLAVSYNEQFF
few TRBD1 TRBJ1-2 TRBV15 TGTGCCACCAGCAGAGAACAGGGGGTAGATGGCTACACCTTC CATSREQGVDGYTF
- - TRBJ1-5 TRBV6-5 TGTGCCAGCAGAGTTAAACTCGGCAATCAGCCCCAGCATTTT CASRVKLGNQPQHF
- - TRBJ2-7 TRBV19 TGTGCCAGTAGTATAGTCGGGCGGCAGGGGTACGAGCAGTACTTC CASSIVGRQGYEQYF
- - TRBJ2-6 TRBV6-4 TGTGCCAGCAGTGACTCCCCCGGGGGCCCCTCTGGGGCCAACGTCCTGACTTTC CASSDSPGGPSGANVLTF
- TRBD1 TRBJ1-6 TRBV28 TGTGCCAGCAGTTTAAGGGACAGGGGGAGGTCCTATAATTCACCCCTCCACTTT CASSLRDRGRSYNSPLHF
- - TRBJ2-1 TRBV5-1 TGCGCCAGCAGCTTAAGTGGGGCCTCCTACAATGAGCAGTTCTTC CASSLSGASYNEQFF
- TRBD1 TRBJ2-6 TRBV18 TGTGCCAGCTCTCCCAACAGGGGAGCGTCCTCTGGGGCCAACGTCCTGACTTTC CASSPNRGASSGANVLTF
- TRBD1 TRBJ2-3 TRBV5-1 TGCGCCAGCAGCCCGGGACAGGGGGGAAATACGCAGTATTTT CASSPGQGGNTQYF
- - TRBJ1-1 TRBV6-1 TGTGCCAGCAGTGAAGAGGGGGTCTGGGTGAACACTGAAGCTTTCTTT CASSEEGVWVNTEAFF
once TRBD2 TRBJ2-2 TRBV3-1/TRBV3-2 TGTGCCAGCAGCCACCCGGGACTAGCGGGAGGTGCGAACACCGGGGAGCTGTTTTTT CASSHPGLAGGANTGELFF
- - TRBJ2-1 TRBV7-6 TGTGCCAGCAGCTTAGGCCCAGGGGTGGAGCAGTTCTTC CASSLGPGVEQFF
once TRBD2 TRBJ2-3 TRBV2 TGTGCCAGCCGGGGGGGTAGCGGGAGAGATACGCAGTATTTT CASRGGSGRDTQYF
- - TRBJ1-3 TRBV2 TGTGCCAGCAGTGAATCTGGGCTCCCCAAAAGAAACACCATATATTTT CASSESGLPKRNTIYF
- - TRBJ1-3 TRBV15 TGTGCCACCAGCAGTGCCAGGGAAGGAAACACCATATATTTT CATSSAREGNTIYF
- - TRBJ2-1 TRBV9 TGTGCCAGCAGCGTAGCAATAGTGAGCCATCAGTTCTTC CASSVAIVSHQFF
- - TRBJ2-7 TRBV11-2 TGTGCCAGCAGCTTAGACCCGGCGGGAAATTCCTACGAGCAGTACTTC CASSLDPAGNSYEQYF
- - TRBJ2-3 TRBV21-1 TGTGCCAGCAGCAAAGTACCGTTTGAGGAGAAGCAGTATTTT CASSKVPFEEKQYF
- - TRBJ2-5 TRBV7-8 TGTGCCAGCAGCTTAGCGCTTAGCGCGCAAGAGACCCAGTACTTC CASSLALSAQETQYF
- - TRBJ2-7 TRBV11-2 TGTGCCAGCAGCTTAGGAGGGGATAACTCCTACGAGCAGTACTTC CASSLGGDNSYEQYF
- TRBD1 TRBJ1-5 TRBV27 TGTGCCAGCAGTCAAAGGACAGGGATGAGGCTTTATAGCAATCAGCCCCAGCATTTT CASSQRTGMRLYSNQPQHF
few TRBD2 TRBJ2-1 TRBV13 TGTGCCAGCAGCATCCGGGGGGGGACCCGCGGGAGCAATGAGCAGTTCTTC CASSIRGGTRGSNEQFF
- - TRBJ2-1 TRBV11-1 TGTGCCAGCAGCCCCCAGGGAAGCCTTAATGAGCAGTTCTTC CASSPQGSLNEQFF
- TRBD2 TRBJ2-7 TRBV30 TGTGCCTGGAGTCTAGCGGGAAATTACGAGCAGTACTTC CAWSLAGNYEQYF
once TRBD2 TRBJ2-7 TRBV29-1 TGCAGCGTTCGGACTAGCGGGAGCTACGAGCAGTACTTC CSVRTSGSYEQYF
once - TRBJ2-3 TRBV10-3 TGTGCCATCAGTGACGAGACAGCGGCAGATACGCAGTATTTT CAISDETAADTQYF
- - TRBJ1-3 TRBV6-1 TGTGCCAGCAGTGAAAGGCACCGGTCCACCATATATTTT CASSERHRSTIYF